The sample holds a few counts of the clone carrying this T cell receptor (beta chain). Its antigen is undetermined. The second PCR ran roughly 6 to 11 cycles with a sample-barcoded 5' primer and J-beta primers. Each cDNA molecule was tagged by a template-switch adaptor that had 12 random nucleotides. Each CDR3 protein is one row after TCRdb ran MiXCR on the 5' RACE reads. The sample records fewer than 900,000 distinct CDR3 sequences, roughly 47% being singletons. There are 15 residues in the CDR3. Germline CDR1 and CDR2: SGHAT and FQNNGV. With 4 bases removed from V and 3 bases from J, the gap between germline ends came to 16 bases. This entry is derived from a study of blood T cells in healthy people across ages. Study-wide points: A roughly linear age-dependent decrease characterized TCR beta diversity per million T cells.

Staff drew around 10 milliliters of peripheral blood from each donor. This receptor was identified in a woman aged 55-70 years in good health. The V gene is TRBV11-2, the J gene TRBJ2-7, with D uncertain. The sequencing sample was made of blood. Here the CDR3 reads CASSSVLGSDYEQYF. DNA of the CDR3: TGTGCCAGCAGCTCCGTCCTTGGCAGCGACTACGAGCAGTACTTC. Combining the CDR3 with reference TRBV11-2 and TRBJ2-7 gives the whole variable domain EAGVAQSPRYKIIEKRQSVAFWCNPISGHATLYWYQQILGQGPKLLIQFQNNGVVDDSQLPKDRFSAERLKGVDSTLKIQPAKLEDSAVYLCASSSVLGSDYEQYFGPGTRLTVT.